This TCR beta chain was sequenced during a study of shared clonotypes between healthy human individuals. Here immunoSEQ multiplex PCR was the method, and the copy in TCRdb shows in-frame clones only, minus some. The table includes around 1.4 million clones, 98% detected once. The CDR3 runs 13 residues. Per germline, CDR1 MNHNS and CDR2 SASEGT. The V end lost 8 bases, the J end lost 5 bases, and 15 bases lay between the germline ends. Comments on this clone: Antigen specificity is unknown.

General study findings and limits: Non-shared clonotypes showed lower generation probabilities than clonotypes common to all four donors.

The chain has TRBV6-1 and TRBJ1-1; D perhaps matches TRBD1 (5 bases). The sequenced sample consisted of naive CD4+ T cells sorted from blood. Subset of the sample: CD45RA+ positively selected. The clonotype comes from a man between 25 and 39 years old in good health. Here the CDR3 DNA reads TGTGCCAGCGTGGTGGGGCAGAGAACTGAAGCTTTCTTT. This codes for CASVVGQRTEAFF.